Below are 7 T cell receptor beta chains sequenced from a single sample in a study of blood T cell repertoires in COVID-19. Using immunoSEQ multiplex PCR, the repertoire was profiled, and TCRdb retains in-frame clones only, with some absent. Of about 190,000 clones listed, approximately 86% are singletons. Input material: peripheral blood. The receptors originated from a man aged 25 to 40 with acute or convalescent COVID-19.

The CDR3 here is CASSLAGGHQETQYF. The CDR3 DNA reads as TGTGCCAGCAGCCTAGCGGGAGGGCACCAAGAGACCCAGTACTTC. The V and J genes are TRBV6-5 and TRBJ2-5; 12 nucleotides agree with TRBD2. Germline CDR1 reads MNHEY; CDR2 reads SVGAGI. The V gene end was trimmed by 6 bases and the J gene end by 0 bases; junction bases not matched to a gene: 2. The CDR3 runs to 15 residues.

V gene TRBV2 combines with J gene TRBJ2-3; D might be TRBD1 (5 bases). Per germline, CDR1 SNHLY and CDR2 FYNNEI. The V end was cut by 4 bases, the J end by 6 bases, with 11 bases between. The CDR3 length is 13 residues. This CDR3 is CASSGRGSDTQYF. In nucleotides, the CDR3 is TGTGCCAGCAGTGGAAGGGGATCCGATACGCAGTATTTT.

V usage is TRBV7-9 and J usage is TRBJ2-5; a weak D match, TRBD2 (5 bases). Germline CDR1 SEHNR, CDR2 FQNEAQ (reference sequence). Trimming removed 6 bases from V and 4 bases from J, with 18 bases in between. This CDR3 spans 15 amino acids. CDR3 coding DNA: TGTGCCAGCAGGGGTTCACGGGATCCGGGAGAGACCCAGTACTTC. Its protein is CASRGSRDPGETQYF.

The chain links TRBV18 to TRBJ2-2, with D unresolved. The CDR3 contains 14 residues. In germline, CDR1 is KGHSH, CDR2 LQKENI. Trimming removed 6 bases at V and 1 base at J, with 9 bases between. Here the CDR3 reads CASSHDKNTGELFF. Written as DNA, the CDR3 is TGTGCCAGCTCGCACGACAAGAACACCGGGGAGCTGTTTTTT.

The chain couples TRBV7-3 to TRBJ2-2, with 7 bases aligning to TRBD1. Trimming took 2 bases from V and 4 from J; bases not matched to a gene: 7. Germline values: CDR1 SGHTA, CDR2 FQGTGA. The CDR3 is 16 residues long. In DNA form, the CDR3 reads TGTGCCAGCAGCTTATATGGGACAGAAATCACCGGGGAGCTGTTTTTT. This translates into CASSLYGTEITGELFF.

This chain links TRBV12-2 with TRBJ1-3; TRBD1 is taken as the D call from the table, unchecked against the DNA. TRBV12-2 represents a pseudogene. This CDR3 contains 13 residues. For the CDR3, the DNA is TGTGCAAGGGGTAACAGGGGTTCAAACACCATATATTTT. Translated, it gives CARGNRGSNTIYF.

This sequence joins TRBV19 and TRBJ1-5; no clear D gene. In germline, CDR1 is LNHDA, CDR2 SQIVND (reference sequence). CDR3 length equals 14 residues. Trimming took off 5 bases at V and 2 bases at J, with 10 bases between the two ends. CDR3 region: CASSAVNGNQPQHF. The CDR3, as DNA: TGTGCCAGTAGTGCGGTGAACGGCAATCAGCCCCAGCATTTT.